This T cell receptor beta chain was identified during a study of cytomegalovirus exposure and HLA in healthy donors. 60 Vbeta and 13 Jbeta primers were used in PCR. Data came from immunoSEQ multiplex PCR; TCRdb stores just in-frame clones and leaves some out. The sample carries about 130,000 clones, roughly four fifths recorded once. As to this clone: Its antigen is currently unknown.

This CDR3 spans 15 amino acids. Germline CDR1 reads MDHEN; CDR2 reads SYDVKM. Trimming at V came to 1 base and at J to 3 bases, leaving 5 bases not matched to a gene. Study-level results: It was reported in a later analysis that an Asian-associated ancestry cluster showed fewer N-insertions than the approximately 670-donor mean. V- and J-gene trimming of TCR beta was linked (in a later analysis) to a missense DCLRE1C variant. Some TCR beta chains (over 150 of them) were listed as cytomegalovirus-associated.

The gene calls are TRBV28 and TRBJ2-7; 8 nucleotides match TRBD1. Sample: PBMCs. The clonotype was recovered from a male donor in good health and CMV-seropositive. The CDR3 region has the DNA TGTGCCAGCAGTTTATCAGGGGGCGCGGGCTACGAGCAGTACTTC. Its translation: CASSLSGGAGYEQYF.